This passage covers 16 T cell receptor beta chains from one sample sequenced in a study of shared clonotypes between healthy human individuals. Only in-frame clones appear in the TCRdb table, and some are missing; sequencing was by immunoSEQ multiplex PCR. The data contain over a million clones, approximately 80% of them singletons. Sequencing was performed on memory CD4+ T cells from PBMCs. Described subset: CD45RA-negative fraction. The receptors were gathered from a man in his late teens or twenties in good health. Some clones in this sample may be carry-over from other donors' samples.

This chain joins TRBV29-1 and TRBJ2-3; a possible D gene is TRBD1 (6 bases). This CDR3 has 15 residues. The V end lost 7 bases, the J end lost 1 base, and 18 bases lay between the germline ends. Per germline, CDR1 SQVTM and CDR2 ANQGSEA. Written as DNA, the CDR3 is TGCAGCGCCGAAACGCTGGGACAAGGCACAGATACGCAGTATTTT. As protein: CSAETLGQGTDTQYF.

This chain joins TRBV27 and TRBJ1-6; D call uncertain. CDR1 is MNHEY and CDR2 is SMNVEV in the germline V gene (reference sequence). The length of the CDR3 is 15 residues. Trimming stripped 1 base from V and 7 bases from J, with 11 bases between. For the CDR3, the DNA is TGTGCCAGCAGTTTATTGCCGGTCCAGAATTCACCCCTCCACTTT. Amino acid sequence: CASSLLPVQNSPLHF.

A remark on this clone: With a far larger clone one base away, a read error is the likely cause. Other DNA sequences from this sample encode an identical CDR3 as well. V gene TRBV10-3 combines with J gene TRBJ1-1; D gene unclear. CDR1 and CDR2 from the germline V gene are ENHRY and SYGVKD. The CDR3 consists of 15 residues. CDR3 loop: CAISPYSGKRAEAFF. The CDR3 DNA is TGTGCCATCAGTCCCTACTCCGGGAAAAGGGCTGAAGCTTTCTTC.

This sequence joins TRBV5-1 and TRBJ2-1, with D possibly matching TRBD2 (5 bases). Per germline, CDR1 SGHRS and CDR2 YFSETQ. CDR3 size: 17 residues. Trimming shortened V by 1 base and J by 0 bases, and 14 bases separated the two germline ends. The chain's CDR3 is CASSLLPARGSYNEQFF. In nucleotides, the CDR3 is TGCGCCAGCAGCTTGTTGCCAGCCCGGGGCTCCTACAATGAGCAGTTCTTC.

This rearrangement joins TRBV28 to TRBJ1-1; D ambiguous. This CDR3 region has 14 residues. CDR1 is MDHEN and CDR2 is SYDVKM in the germline V gene. Between the trimmed V and J ends, which lost 3 bases and 1 base, there was a span of 9 bases. The CDR3 is CASSLGIANTEAFF. The CDR3 nucleotides are TGTGCCAGCAGTTTGGGAATCGCGAACACTGAAGCTTTCTTT.

This clone was seen only a few times. The J gene is TRBJ1-2, the V gene TRBV7-9, with TRBD1 matching over 8 bases. The CDR3 has 12 residues. The V segment lost 7 bases and the J segment 10 bases; nucleotides outside the gene matches: 8. Germline CDR1 SEHNR, CDR2 FQNEAQ (reference sequence). CDR3 DNA: TGTGCCAGCACCCAGGGGGCCCAGGCCTACACCTTC. Protein: CASTQGAQAYTF.

In its sample, this clone was seen once. The chain carries TRBV2 and TRBJ1-2; D ambiguous. Looked up from germline, CDR1 is SNHLY and CDR2 is FYNNEI. V was cut by 3 bases and J by 3 bases, with 11 bases left in between. The CDR3 spans 14 residues. The DNA of the CDR3 is TGTGCCAGCAGTGATTATCTTTACGACTATGGCTACACCTTC. Its protein product is CASSDYLYDYGYTF.

This chain connects TRBV5-4 to TRBJ2-1; no clear D gene. Germline values: CDR1 SGHNT, CDR2 YYREEE (reference sequence). V lost 4 bases and J lost 7, with 12 bases in between. This CDR3 region has 13 residues. In nucleotides, the CDR3 is TGTGCCAGCAGCCCGACACCTTTAAATGAGCAGTTCTTC. This sequence encodes CASSPTPLNEQFF.

This clone was found a few times. This chain joins TRBV4-1 and TRBJ2-5; no firm D call. Germline lookup yields CDR1 MGHRA and CDR2 YSYEKL. Trimming left V 0 bases short and J 1 base short, with 21 bases between. This CDR3 has 19 amino acids. The CDR3 is CASSQDLELGRVTQETQYF. The CDR3 nucleotides read TGCGCCAGCAGCCAAGATCTAGAACTCGGTAGGGTCACCCAAGAGACCCAGTACTTC.

The chain links TRBV5-6 to TRBJ1-1; TRBD1 is a possible D gene (5 bases). Per germline, CDR1 SGHDT and CDR2 YYEEEE. The V gene lost 0 bases and the J gene lost 6 bases, with 21 bases spanning the gap. This CDR3 contains 17 residues. CDR3 in DNA: TGTGCCAGCAGCTTGGTGGGGACGGGGGTACGAGAGGCTGAAGCTTTCTTT. It is translated as CASSLVGTGVREAEAFF.

The chain combines TRBV5-1 with TRBJ1-5; no clear D gene. Germline V gene lookup returns CDR1 SGHRS and CDR2 YFSETQ. The CDR3 spans 13 residues. V was shortened by 0 bases and J by 5 bases, with 6 bases between the two germline ends. CDR3 DNA: TGCGCCAGCAGCTTGGTGTCGGATCAGCCCCAGCATTTT. Its translation: CASSLVSDQPQHF.

This chain links TRBV6-6 with TRBJ2-5; 8 nucleotides match TRBD1. CDR1 is MNHNY and CDR2 is SVGAGI in the germline V gene (reference sequence). This CDR3 region has 14 residues. The CDR3 region is CSTTPTGGQETQYF. The CDR3 bases are TGTTCTACCACCCCCACAGGGGGCCAAGAGACCCAGTACTTC.

This clone was observed a few times. The chain joins TRBV10-3 to TRBJ1-1; D might be TRBD1 (5 bases). The germline gives CDR1 ENHRY, CDR2 SYGVKD. The CDR3 totals 12 residues. V lost 3 bases and J lost 5, with 7 bases in between. The CDR3 sequence is CAISDWGTEAFF. The CDR3 DNA sequence: TGTGCCATCAGTGATTGGGGGACTGAAGCTTTCTTT.

The rearrangement uses TRBV5-6 and TRBJ2-2; TRBD1 or TRBD2 may be the D gene (5 bases each). This CDR3 is built from 14 residues. Germline values: CDR1 SGHDT, CDR2 YYEEEE. V dropped 5 bases and J dropped 2 bases, with 10 bases sitting between them. The CDR3 loop is CASRGDLNTGELFF. In DNA form, the CDR3 reads TGTGCCAGCAGGGGGGACCTTAACACCGGGGAGCTGTTTTTT.

This clone has more than one count but fewer than ten. The chain links TRBV11-2 to TRBJ2-7, with 11 positions matching TRBD2. CDR1 and CDR2 (germline): SGHAT, FQNNGV. This CDR3 is built from 15 residues. Trimming at V came to 5 bases and at J to 3 bases, leaving 6 bases not matched to a gene. The CDR3 bases are TGTGCCAGCAGCCCAACTAGCGGGAGCCTCTACGAGCAGTACTTC. Translating it yields CASSPTSGSLYEQYF.

The V and J genes are TRBV25-1 and TRBJ2-2, with D unclear. CDR3 length: 12 amino acids. The ends were cut back, 4 bases at V and 3 bases at J, with 3 bases in the middle. CDR1 is MGHDK and CDR2 is SYGVNS in the germline V gene. The DNA of the CDR3 is TGTGCCAGCAGTGGTTACACCGGGGAGCTGTTTTTT. It translates to CASSGYTGELFF.